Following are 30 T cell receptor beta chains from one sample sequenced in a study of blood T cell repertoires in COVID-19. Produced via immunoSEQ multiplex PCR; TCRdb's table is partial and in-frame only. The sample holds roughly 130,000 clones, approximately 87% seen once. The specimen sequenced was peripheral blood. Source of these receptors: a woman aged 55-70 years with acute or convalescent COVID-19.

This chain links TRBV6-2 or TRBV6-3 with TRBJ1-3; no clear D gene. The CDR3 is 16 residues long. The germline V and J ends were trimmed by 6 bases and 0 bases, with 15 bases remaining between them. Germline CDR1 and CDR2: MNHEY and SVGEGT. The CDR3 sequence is CASSPRVSISGNTIYF. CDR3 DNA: TGTGCCAGCAGCCCGAGGGTATCAATCTCTGGAAACACCATATATTTT.

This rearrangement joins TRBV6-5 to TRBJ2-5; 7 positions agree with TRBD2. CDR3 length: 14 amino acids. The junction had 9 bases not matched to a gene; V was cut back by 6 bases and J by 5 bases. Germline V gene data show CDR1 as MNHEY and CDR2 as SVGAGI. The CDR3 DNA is TGTGCCAGCAGCGTAGTAGCGGGTCGGGAGACCCAGTACTTC. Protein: CASSVVAGRETQYF.

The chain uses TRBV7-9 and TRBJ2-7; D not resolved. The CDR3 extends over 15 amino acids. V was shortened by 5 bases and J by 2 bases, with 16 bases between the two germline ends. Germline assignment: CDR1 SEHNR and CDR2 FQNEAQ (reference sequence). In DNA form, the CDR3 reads TGTGCCAGCAGCAAAGGGCTAGGCTCTCCCTACGAGCAGTACTTC. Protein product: CASSKGLGSPYEQYF.

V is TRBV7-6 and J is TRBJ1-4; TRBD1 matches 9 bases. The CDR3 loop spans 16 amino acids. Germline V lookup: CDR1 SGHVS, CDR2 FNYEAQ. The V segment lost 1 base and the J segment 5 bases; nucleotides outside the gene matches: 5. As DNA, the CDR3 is TGTGCCAGCAGCTTAGGGGGGACAGGGAGGAATGAAAAACTGTTTTTT. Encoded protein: CASSLGGTGRNEKLFF.

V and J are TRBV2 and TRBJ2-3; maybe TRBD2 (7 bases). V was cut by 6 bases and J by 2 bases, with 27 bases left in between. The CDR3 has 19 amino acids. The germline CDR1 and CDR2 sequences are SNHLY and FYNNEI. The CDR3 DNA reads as TGTGCCAGCAGGGGACCAAGCGGGGCGGGTAGGGACACCACAGATACGCAGTATTTT. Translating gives CASRGPSGAGRDTTDTQYF.

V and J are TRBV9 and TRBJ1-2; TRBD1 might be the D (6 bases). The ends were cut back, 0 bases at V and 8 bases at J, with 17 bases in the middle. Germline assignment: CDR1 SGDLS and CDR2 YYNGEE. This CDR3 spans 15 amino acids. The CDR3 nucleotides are TGTGCCAGCAGCGTAGATGCACAGGGTGTGGGCGGCTACACCTTC. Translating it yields CASSVDAQGVGGYTF.

CDR3 nucleotides: TGCAGCGCCCCCCGGGGGGGCGAGACCCAGTACTTC. Residues: CSAPRGGETQYF. The chain links TRBV29-1 to TRBJ2-5, with 8 bases fitting TRBD2. The ends lost 7 bases at V and 5 bases at J; junction bases unmatched: 6. Germline-derived CDR1 and CDR2 are SQVTM and ANQGSEA. CDR3 length equals 12 residues.

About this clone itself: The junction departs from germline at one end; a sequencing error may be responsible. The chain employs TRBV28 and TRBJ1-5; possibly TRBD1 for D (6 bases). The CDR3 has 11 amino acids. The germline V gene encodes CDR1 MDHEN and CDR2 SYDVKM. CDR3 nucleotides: TGTGCCAGCGGACCTCAGGGGTGGCACGTTTTT. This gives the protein CASGPQGWHVF.

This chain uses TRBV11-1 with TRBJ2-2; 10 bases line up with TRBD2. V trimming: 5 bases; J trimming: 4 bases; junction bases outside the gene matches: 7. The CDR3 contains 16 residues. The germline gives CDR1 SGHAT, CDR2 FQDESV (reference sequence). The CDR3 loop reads CASSPRGLAVTGELFF. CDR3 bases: TGTGCCAGCAGCCCAAGAGGACTAGCGGTCACCGGGGAGCTGTTTTTT.

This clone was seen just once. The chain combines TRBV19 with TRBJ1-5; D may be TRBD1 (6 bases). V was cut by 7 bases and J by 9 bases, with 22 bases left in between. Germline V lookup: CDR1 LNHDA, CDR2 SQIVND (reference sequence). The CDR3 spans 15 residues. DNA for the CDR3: TGTGCCAGTATTCCTCCCAACCAGGGGACGGGGCCCCAGCATTTT. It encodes CASIPPNQGTGPQHF. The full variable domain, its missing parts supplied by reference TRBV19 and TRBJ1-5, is DGGITQSPKYLFRKEGQNVTLSCEQNLNHDAMYWYRQDPGQGLRLIYYSQIVNDFQKGDIAEGYSVSREKKESFPLTVTSAQKNPTAFYLCASIPPNQGTGPQHFGDGTRLSIL.

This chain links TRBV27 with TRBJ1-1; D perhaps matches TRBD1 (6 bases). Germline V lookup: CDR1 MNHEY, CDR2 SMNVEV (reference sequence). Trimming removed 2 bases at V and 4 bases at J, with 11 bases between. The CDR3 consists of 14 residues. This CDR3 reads CASSLNRAGTEAFF. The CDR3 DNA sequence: TGTGCCAGCAGTTTAAACAGGGCGGGCACTGAAGCTTTCTTT.

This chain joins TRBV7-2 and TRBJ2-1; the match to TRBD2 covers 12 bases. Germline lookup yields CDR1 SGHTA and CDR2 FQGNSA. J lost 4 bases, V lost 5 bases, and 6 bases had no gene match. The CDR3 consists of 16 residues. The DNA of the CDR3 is TGTGCCAGCAGCACGGGGACTAGCGGGTTGTACAATGAGCAGTTCTTC. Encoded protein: CASSTGTSGLYNEQFF.

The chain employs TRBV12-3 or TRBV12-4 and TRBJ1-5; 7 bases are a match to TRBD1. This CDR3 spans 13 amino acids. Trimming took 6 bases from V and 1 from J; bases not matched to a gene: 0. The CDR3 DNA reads TGTGCCAGCAGGGGACAGAGCAATCAGCCCCAGCATTTT. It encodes CASRGQSNQPQHF.

The CDR3 loop is CASSTQAGALGGQETQYF. In DNA, the CDR3 is TGTGCCAGCAGCACCCAGGCCGGGGCACTAGGGGGCCAAGAGACCCAGTACTTC. V is TRBV9 and J is TRBJ2-5; D possibly corresponds to TRBD1 (6 bases). Germline V gene data show CDR1 as SGDLS and CDR2 as YYNGEE. CDR3 size: 18 residues. The V end lost 4 bases, the J end lost 1 base, and 23 bases lay between the germline ends.

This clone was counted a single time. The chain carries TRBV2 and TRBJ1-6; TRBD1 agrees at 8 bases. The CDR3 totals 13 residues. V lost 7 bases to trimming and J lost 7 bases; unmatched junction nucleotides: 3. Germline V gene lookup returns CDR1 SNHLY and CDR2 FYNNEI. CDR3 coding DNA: TGTGCCAGCACGGGACAGGAGAATTCACCCCTCCACTTT. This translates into CASTGQENSPLHF.

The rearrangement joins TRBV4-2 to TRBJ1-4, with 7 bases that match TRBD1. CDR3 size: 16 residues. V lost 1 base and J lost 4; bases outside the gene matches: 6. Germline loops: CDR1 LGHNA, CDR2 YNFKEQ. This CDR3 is CASSQVSGQLNEKLFF. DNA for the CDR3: TGTGCCAGCAGCCAAGTTTCGGGACAGCTTAATGAAAAACTGTTTTTT.

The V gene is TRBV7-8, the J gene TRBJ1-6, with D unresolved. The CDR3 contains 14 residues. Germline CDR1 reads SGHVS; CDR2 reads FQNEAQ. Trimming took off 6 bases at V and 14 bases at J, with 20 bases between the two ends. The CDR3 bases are TGTGCCAGCAGTCAGAGGTGGCCGGCTTTCGCCCTCCACTTT. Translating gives CASSQRWPAFALHF. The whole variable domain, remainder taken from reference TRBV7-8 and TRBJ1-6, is GAGVSQSPRYKVAKRGQDVALRCDPISGHVSLFWYQQALGQGPEFLTYFQNEAQLDKSGLPSDRFFAERPEGSVSTLKIQRTQQEDSAVYLCASSQRWPAFALHFGNGTRLTVT.

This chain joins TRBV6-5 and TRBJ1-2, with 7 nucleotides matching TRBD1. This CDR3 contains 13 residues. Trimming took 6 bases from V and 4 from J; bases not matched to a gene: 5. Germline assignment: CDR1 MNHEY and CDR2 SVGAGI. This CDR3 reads CASSGTGAYGYTF. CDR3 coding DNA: TGTGCCAGCAGCGGTACAGGGGCCTATGGCTACACCTTC.

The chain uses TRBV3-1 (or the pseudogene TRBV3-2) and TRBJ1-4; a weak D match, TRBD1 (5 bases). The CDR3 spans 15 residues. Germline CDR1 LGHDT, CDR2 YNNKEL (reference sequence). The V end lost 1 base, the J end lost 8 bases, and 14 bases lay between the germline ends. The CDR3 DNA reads TGTGCCAGCAGCCAAGTGGGGGGACGACGAGAAAAACTGTTTTTT. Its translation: CASSQVGGRREKLFF.

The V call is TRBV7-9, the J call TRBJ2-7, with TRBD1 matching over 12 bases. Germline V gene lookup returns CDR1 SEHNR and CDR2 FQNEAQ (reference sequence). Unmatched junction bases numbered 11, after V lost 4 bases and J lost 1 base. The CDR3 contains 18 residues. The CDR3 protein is CASSSGDRGRYFSYEQYV. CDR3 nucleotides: TGTGCCAGCAGCTCAGGGGACAGGGGGCGATACTTTTCCTACGAGCAGTACGTC.

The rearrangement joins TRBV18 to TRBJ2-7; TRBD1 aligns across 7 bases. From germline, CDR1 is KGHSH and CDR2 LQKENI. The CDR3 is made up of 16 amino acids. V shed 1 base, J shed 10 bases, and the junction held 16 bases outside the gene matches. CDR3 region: CASSPLETGWGLGQYF. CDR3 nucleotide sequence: TGTGCCAGCTCACCACTGGAGACAGGGTGGGGTTTGGGACAGTACTTC.

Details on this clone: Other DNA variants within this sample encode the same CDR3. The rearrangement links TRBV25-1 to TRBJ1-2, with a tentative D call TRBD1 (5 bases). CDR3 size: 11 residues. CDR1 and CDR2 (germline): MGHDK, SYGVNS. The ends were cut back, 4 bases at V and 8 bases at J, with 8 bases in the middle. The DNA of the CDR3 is TGTGCCAGCAGTGCAGGGATAGGCTACACCTTC. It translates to CASSAGIGYTF.

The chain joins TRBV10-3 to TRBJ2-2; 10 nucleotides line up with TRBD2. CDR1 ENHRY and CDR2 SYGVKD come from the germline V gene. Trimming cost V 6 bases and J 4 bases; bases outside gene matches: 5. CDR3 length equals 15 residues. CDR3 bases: TGTGCCATCAGAGCTAGCGGGAGTGGCACCGGGGAGCTGTTTTTT. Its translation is CAIRASGSGTGELFF.

CDR3 in DNA: TGTGCTAGTGTCTCTCGGGTGGGAGATGAGCAGTTCTTC. This sequence encodes CASVSRVGDEQFF. The chain carries TRBV12-5 and TRBJ2-1, with a tentative D call TRBD2 (5 bases). The ends were cut back, 7 bases at V and 8 bases at J, with 15 bases in the middle. This CDR3 has 13 amino acids. CDR1 and CDR2 from the germline V gene are LGHNT and FRNRAP.

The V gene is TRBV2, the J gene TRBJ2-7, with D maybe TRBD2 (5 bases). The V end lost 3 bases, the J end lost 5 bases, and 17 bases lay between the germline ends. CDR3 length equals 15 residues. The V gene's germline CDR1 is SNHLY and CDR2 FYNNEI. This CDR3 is CASSEGRRAGNEQYF. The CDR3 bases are TGTGCCAGCAGTGAGGGCAGAAGAGCCGGGAACGAGCAGTACTTC.

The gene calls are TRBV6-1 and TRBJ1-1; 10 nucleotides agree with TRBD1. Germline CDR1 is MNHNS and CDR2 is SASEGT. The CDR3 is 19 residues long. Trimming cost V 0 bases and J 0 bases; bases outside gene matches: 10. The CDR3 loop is CASSEAAGTGVGVNTEAFF. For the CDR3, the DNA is TGTGCCAGCAGTGAAGCGGCTGGGACAGGGGTAGGGGTGAACACTGAAGCTTTCTTT.

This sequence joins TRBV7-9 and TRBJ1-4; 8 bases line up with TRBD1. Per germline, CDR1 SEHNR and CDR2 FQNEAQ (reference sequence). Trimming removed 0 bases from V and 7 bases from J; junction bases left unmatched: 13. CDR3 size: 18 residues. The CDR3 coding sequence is TGTGCCAGCAGCTTAGCCACCGGGACAGGTCGTTCCACTGAAAAACTGTTTTTT. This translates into CASSLATGTGRSTEKLFF.

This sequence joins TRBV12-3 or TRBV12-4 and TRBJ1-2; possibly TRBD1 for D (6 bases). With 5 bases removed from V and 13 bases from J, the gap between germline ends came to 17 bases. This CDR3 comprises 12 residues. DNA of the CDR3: TGTGCCAGCAGTCCATCTACAGGGATTTTCACCTTC. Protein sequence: CASSPSTGIFTF.

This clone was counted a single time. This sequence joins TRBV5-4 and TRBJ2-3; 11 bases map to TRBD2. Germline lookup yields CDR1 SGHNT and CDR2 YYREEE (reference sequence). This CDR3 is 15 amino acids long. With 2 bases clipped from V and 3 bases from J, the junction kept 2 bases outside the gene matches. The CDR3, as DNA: TGTGCCAGCAGCTTACGGACTAGCGGGACAGATACGCAGTATTTT. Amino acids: CASSLRTSGTDTQYF.

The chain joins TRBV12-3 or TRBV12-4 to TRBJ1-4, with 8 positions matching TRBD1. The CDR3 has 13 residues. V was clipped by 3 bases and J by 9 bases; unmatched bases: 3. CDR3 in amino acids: CASSLQGAQKLFF. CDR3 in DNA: TGTGCCAGCAGTTTGCAGGGGGCCCAAAAACTGTTTTTT.